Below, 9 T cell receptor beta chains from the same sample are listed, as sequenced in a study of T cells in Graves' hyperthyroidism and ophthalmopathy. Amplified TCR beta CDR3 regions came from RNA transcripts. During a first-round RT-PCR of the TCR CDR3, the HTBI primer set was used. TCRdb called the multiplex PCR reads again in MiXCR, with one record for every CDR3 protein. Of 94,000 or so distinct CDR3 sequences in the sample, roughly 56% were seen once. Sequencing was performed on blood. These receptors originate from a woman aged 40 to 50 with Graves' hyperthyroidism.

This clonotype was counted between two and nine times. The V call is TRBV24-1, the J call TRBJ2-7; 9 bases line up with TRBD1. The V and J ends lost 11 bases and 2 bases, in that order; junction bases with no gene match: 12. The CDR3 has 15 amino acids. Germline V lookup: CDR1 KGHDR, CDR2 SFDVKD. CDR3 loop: CASRQAGTGPYEQYF. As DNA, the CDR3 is TGTGCCAGCAGACAAGCCGGGACAGGGCCCTACGAGCAGTACTTC.

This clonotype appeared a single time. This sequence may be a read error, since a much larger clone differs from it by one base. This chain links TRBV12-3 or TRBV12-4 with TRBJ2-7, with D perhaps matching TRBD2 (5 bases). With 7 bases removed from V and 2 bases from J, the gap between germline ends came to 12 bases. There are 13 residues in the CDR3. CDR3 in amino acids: CASKSAAPYEQYF. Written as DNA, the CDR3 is TGTGCCAGCAAGTCAGCGGCTCCCTACGAGCAGTACTTC.

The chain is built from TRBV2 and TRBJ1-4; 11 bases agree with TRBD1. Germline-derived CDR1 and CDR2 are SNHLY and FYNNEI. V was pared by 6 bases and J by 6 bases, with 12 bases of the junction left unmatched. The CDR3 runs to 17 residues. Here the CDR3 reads CASSSRDRGYEDEKLFF. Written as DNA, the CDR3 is TGTGCCAGCAGCTCCCGGGACAGGGGGTACGAGGATGAAAAACTGTTTTTT.

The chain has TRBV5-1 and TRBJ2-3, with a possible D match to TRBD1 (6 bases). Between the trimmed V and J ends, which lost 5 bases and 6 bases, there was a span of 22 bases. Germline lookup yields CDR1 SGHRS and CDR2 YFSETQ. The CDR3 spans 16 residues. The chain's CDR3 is CASSSIPTGTTDTQYF. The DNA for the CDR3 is TGCGCCAGCAGTAGTATTCCTACAGGGACCACGGATACGCAGTATTTT.

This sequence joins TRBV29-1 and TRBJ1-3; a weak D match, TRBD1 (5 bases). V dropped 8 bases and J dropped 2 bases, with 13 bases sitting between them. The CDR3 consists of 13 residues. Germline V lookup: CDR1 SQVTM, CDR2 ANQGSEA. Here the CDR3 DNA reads TGCAGCTACAACACAGGAGCTGGAAACACCATATATTTT. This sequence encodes CSYNTGAGNTIYF.

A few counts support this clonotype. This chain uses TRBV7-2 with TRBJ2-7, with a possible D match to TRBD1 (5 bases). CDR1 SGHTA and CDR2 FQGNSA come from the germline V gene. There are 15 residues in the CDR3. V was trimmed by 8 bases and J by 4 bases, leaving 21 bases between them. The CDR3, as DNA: TGTGCCAGCTCACCGGCCACAGGTTCCCCTTACGAGCAGTACTTC. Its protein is CASSPATGSPYEQYF.

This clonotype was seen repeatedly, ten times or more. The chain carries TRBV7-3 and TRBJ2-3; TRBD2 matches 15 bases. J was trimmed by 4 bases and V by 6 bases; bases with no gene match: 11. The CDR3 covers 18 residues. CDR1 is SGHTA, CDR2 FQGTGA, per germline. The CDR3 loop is CASSPGLAGGTGADTQYF. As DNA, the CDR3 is TGTGCCAGCAGTCCTGGACTAGCGGGAGGGACGGGCGCAGATACGCAGTATTTT.

CDR3 sequence: CSVRTANEKLFF. The CDR3 DNA reads as TGCAGCGTCCGGACAGCAAATGAAAAACTGTTTTTT. J is TRBJ1-4 and V is TRBV29-1; weak D call: TRBD1 (6 bases). From germline, CDR1 is SQVTM and CDR2 ANQGSEA. The length of the CDR3 is 12 residues. V was pared by 6 bases and J by 5 bases, with 10 bases between.

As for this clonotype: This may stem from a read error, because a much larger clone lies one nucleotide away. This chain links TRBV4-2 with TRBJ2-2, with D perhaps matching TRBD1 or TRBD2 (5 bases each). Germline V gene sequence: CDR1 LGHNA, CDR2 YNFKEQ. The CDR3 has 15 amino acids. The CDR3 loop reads CASSSRQPNTGEPFF. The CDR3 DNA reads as TGTGCCAGCAGTTCTCGACAGCCGAACACCGGGGAGCCGTTTTTT.